This TCR beta chain originates from a study of long-term antiretroviral therapy in people with HIV. Study-level findings and limits: The clones with expansion before ART were dominant in the repertoire at all time points.

The CDR3 loop spans 15 amino acids. J gave up 4 bases and V 3 bases, and 10 bases lay outside the gene matches. CDR1 is SGHDT, CDR2 YYEEEE, per germline. About this clone itself: No antigen is known for it.

Assay version v3.0 of immunoSEQ was used, and it was run at survey level. The protocol was immunoSEQ multiplex PCR, while the TCRdb copy is restricted to in-frame clones and leaves out a portion. This sample has under 20,000 clones, with approximately 71% found just once. Sequences were derived from unsorted PBMCs, sampled 1.5 years before starting antiretroviral therapy. The V call is TRBV5-6, the J call TRBJ2-7; 7 bases are a match to TRBD1. This clonotype originated in a woman in her forties or fifties with HIV. The CDR3 spells CASSSLRGSFYEQYF. The CDR3, as DNA: TGTGCCAGCAGCTCACTCAGGGGGTCTTTTTACGAGCAGTACTTC.